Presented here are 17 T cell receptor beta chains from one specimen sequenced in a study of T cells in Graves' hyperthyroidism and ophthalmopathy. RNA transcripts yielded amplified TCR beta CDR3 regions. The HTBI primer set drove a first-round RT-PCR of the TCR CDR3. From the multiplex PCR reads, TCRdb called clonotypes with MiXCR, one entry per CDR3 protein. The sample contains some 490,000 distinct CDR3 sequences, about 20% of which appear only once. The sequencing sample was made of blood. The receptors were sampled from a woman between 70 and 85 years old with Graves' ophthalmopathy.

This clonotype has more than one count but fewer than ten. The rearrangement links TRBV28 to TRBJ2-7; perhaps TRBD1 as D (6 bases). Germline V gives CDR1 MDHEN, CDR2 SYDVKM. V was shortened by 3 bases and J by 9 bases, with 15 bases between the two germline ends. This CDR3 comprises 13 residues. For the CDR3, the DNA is TGTGCCAGCAGTTTCCAGGGGATGCCTGTGCAGTACTTC. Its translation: CASSFQGMPVQYF. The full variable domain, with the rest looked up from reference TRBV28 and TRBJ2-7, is DVKVTQSSRYLVKRTGEKVFLECVQDMDHENMFWYRQDPGLGLRLIYFSYDVKMKEKGDIPEGYSVSREKKERFSLILESASTNQTSMYLCASSFQGMPVQYFGPGTRLTVT.

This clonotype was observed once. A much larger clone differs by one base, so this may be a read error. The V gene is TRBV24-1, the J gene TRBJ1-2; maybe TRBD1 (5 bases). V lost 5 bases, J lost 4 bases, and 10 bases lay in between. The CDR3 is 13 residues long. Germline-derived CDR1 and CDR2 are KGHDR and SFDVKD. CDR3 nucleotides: TGTGCCACCAGTGCCCAGGGATTCTATGGCTACACCTTC. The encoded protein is CATSAQGFYGYTF.

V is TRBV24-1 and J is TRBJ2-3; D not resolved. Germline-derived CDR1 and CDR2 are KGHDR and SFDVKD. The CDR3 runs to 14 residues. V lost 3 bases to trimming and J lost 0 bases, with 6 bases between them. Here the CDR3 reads CATSDQKSTDTQYF. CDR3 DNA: TGTGCCACCAGTGATCAGAAAAGCACAGATACGCAGTATTTT.

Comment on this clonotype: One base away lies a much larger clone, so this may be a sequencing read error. The CDR3 is CATTGQLMNTEVFF. CDR3 coding DNA: TGTGCCACGACAGGCCAACTGATGAACACTGAAGTTTTCTTT. The chain couples TRBV10-3 to TRBJ1-1; D may be TRBD1 (6 bases). Looked up from germline, CDR1 is ENHRY and CDR2 is SYGVKD. The CDR3 runs 14 residues.

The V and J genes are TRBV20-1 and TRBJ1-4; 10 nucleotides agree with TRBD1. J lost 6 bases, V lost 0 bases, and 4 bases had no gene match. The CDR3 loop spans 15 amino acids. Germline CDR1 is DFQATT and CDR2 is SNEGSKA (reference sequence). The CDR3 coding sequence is TGCAGTGCTAGAGAGAGGGGGACAGGGGATGAAAAACTGTTTTTT. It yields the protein CSARERGTGDEKLFF.

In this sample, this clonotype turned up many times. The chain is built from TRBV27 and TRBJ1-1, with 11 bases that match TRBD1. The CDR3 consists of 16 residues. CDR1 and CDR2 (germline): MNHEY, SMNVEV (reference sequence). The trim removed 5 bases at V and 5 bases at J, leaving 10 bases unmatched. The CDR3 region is CASSTGQGAFWTEAFF. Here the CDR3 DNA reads TGTGCCAGCAGTACCGGACAGGGGGCATTTTGGACTGAAGCTTTCTTT.

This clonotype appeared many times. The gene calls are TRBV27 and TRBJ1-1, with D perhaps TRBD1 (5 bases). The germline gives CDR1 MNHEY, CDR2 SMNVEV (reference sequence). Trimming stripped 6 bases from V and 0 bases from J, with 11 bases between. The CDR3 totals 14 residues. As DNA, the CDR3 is TGTGCCAGCAGCATTGCGGGGCTGAACACTGAAGCTTTCTTT. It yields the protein CASSIAGLNTEAFF.

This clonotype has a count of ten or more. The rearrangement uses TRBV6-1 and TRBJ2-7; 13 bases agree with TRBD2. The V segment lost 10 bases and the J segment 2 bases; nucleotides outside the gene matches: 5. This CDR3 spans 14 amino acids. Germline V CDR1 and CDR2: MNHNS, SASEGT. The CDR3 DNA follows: TGTGCCACTGGGGGACTAGCGGGAACCTACGAGCAGTACTTC. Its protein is CATGGLAGTYEQYF.

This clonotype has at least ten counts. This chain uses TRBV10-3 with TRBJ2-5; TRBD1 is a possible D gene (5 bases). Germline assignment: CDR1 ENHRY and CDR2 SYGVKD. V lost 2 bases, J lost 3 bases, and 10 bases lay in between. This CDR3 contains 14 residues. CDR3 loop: CAISERSREETQYF. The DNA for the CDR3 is TGTGCCATCAGTGAGAGGAGCAGGGAAGAGACCCAGTACTTC.

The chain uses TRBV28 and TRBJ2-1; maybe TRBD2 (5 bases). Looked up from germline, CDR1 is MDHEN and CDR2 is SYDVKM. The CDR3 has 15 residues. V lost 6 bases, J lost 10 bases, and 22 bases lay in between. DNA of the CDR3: TGTGCCAGCAGCCAAGTCTCCCGCGCGGGTTACGAGCAGTTCTTC. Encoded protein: CASSQVSRAGYEQFF.

The CDR3 spells CASHRSGGTEAFF. The CDR3 DNA follows: TGTGCCAGCCACAGATCCGGGGGCACTGAAGCTTTCTTT. The rearrangement uses TRBV6-2 or TRBV6-3 and TRBJ1-1, with D possibly being TRBD1 (5 bases). CDR3 length equals 13 residues. Per germline, CDR1 MNHEY and CDR2 SVGEGT. With 8 bases removed from V and 4 bases from J, the gap between germline ends came to 14 bases.

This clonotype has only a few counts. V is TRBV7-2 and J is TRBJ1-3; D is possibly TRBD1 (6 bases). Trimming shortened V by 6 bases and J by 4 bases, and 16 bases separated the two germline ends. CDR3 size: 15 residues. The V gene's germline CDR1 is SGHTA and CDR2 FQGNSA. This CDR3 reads CASSDPGVSGNTIYF. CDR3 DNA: TGTGCCAGCAGTGACCCAGGGGTTTCCGGAAACACCATATATTTT.

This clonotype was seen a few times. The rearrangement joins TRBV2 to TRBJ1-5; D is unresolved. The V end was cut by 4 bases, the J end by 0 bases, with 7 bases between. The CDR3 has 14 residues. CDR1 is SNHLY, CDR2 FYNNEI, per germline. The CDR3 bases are TGTGCCAGCAGTGCGCAGCATAGCAATCAGCCCCAGCATTTT. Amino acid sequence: CASSAQHSNQPQHF.

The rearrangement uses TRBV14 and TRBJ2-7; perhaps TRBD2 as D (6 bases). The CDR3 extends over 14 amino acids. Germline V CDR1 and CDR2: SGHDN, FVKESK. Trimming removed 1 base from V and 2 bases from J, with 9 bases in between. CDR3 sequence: CASSQVAGPYEQYF. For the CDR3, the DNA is TGTGCCAGCAGCCAAGTGGCGGGACCCTACGAGCAGTACTTC.

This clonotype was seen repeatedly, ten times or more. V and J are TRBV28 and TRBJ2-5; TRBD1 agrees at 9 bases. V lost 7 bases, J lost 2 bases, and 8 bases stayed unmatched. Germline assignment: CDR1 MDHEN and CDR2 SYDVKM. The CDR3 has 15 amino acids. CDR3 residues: CASTLDRGRQETQYF. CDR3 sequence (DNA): TGTGCCAGCACTTTGGACAGGGGTCGGCAAGAGACCCAGTACTTC.

CDR3 bases: TGCAGTGCTAGTATCCCGCGGTACTACGAGCAGTACTTC. Protein product: CSASIPRYYEQYF. The rearrangement joins TRBV20-1 to TRBJ2-7; D call uncertain. Between the trimmed V and J ends, which lost 3 bases and 3 bases, there was a span of 12 bases. Germline lookup yields CDR1 DFQATT and CDR2 SNEGSKA (reference sequence). The CDR3 is made up of 13 amino acids.

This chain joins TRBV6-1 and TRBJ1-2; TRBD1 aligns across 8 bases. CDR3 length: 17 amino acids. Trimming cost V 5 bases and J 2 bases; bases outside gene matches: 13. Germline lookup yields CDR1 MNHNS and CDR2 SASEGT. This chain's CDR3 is CASSSESGTGPNYGYTF. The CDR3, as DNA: TGTGCCAGCAGTTCCGAATCCGGGACAGGTCCCAACTATGGCTACACCTTC.